This T cell receptor beta chain was identified during a study of PD-1 blockade in classical Hodgkin lymphoma. Every patient was affected by relapse after autologous stem cell transplantation, while exposure to brentuximab vedotin was not uniform. Sequenced by immunoSEQ multiplex PCR; TCRdb stores in-frame clones only, minus some. The profile covers some 62,000 clones, with about nine tenths appearing a single time and about 12% taken by the ten largest. Trimming took 5 bases from V and 3 from J, leaving 11 bases between them. Germline V gene lookup returns CDR1 SEHNR and CDR2 FQNEAQ (reference sequence). The CDR3 is made up of 14 amino acids.

The receptor was isolated from a human donor with classical Hodgkin lymphoma. Specimen: peripheral blood mononuclear cells (PBMCs), collected at baseline. The V and J genes are TRBV7-9 and TRBJ1-3; TRBD1 might be the D (5 bases). CDR3 loop: CASSLRGGGNTIYF. For the CDR3, the DNA is TGTGCCAGCAGCCTCCGGGGGGGTGGAAACACCATATATTTT.